Listed below are T cell receptor beta chains from one sample, sequenced in a study of CXCR3-negative and CXCR3-positive naive CD8 T cells. TCRdb derives one entry per CDR3 protein from the 5' RACE reads, leaving out DNA. This listing includes some 150,000 distinct CDR3 sequences. Sequencing input: naive CXCR3+ CD8+ T cells from blood. Receptor source: a human donor in good health. Some clones in this sample may be carry-over from other donors' samples. Each CDR3 is given with its conserved first and last residue.

J gene,CDR3 length,V gene,CDR3 protein
TRBJ2-1,16,TRBV7-9,CASSLLGSSSYNEQFF
TRBJ2-1,14,TRBV27,CASSLGATYNEQFF
TRBJ2-2,13,TRBV19,CASSPKVLGELFF
TRBJ1-6,15,TRBV6-2/TRBV6-3,CASSYHLGGDSPLHF
TRBJ2-3,14,TRBV25-1,CASSEYRLTDTQYF
TRBJ2-7,16,TRBV29-1,CSVEGLPGQDSYEQYF
TRBJ2-7,16,TRBV27,CASSLIQPGGSYEQYF
TRBJ1-6,14,TRBV7-9,CASSLSQGGSPLQF
TRBJ2-7,16,TRBV23-1,CASPNPPRTCLYEQYF
TRBJ2-1,15,TRBV3-1,CASSHSGHGGNEQFF
TRBJ2-5,16,TRBV7-9,CASSGETSGGEETQYF
TRBJ1-2,14,TRBV11-2,CASSLDKGASGYTF
TRBJ2-7,15,TRBV2,CATDPQGSGKYEQYF
TRBJ2-3,17,TRBV4-3,CASSQDSLAGGTDTQYF
TRBJ1-1,13,TRBV12-3/TRBV12-4,CASSFNGITEAFF
TRBJ1-5,14,TRBV28,CASSGQGGFQPQHF
TRBJ2-2,17,TRBV6-2/TRBV6-3,CASSYSDTGEDTGELFF
TRBJ2-1,13,TRBV5-6,CASSSVGTSEQFF
TRBJ2-7,17,TRBV12-3/TRBV12-4,CASSLGWTVSGLYEQYF
TRBJ2-1,13,TRBV29-1,CSLRTGTGNEQFF
TRBJ2-1,16,TRBV5-1,CASSWGLAGTYNEQFF
TRBJ2-3,11,TRBV6-8,CARGPTDTQYF
TRBJ2-7,17,TRBV6-2/TRBV6-3,CASSYSMREGRNHEQYF
TRBJ1-6,17,TRBV13,CASSLGQGRSYNSPLHF
TRBJ2-3,15,TRBV5-1,CASSLELGEADTQYF
TRBJ2-1,13,TRBV6-6,CASTPGGNNEQFF
TRBJ2-5,14,TRBV23-1,CASSRARGKETQYF
TRBJ2-1,20,TRBV6-2/TRBV6-3,CASSYSTATSGGSIYNEQFF
TRBJ1-1,12,TRBV30,CAWKEQGIEAFF
TRBJ2-1,13,TRBV6-5,CASALSGYNEQFF
TRBJ2-5,12,TRBV6-6,CALGGGVGTQYF
TRBJ2-7,15,TRBV18,CASSPKDRPPYEQYF
TRBJ2-7,14,TRBV29-1,CSVLTSGSSYEQYF
TRBJ2-2,15,TRBV6-2/TRBV6-3,CASSWTGTNTGELFF
TRBJ2-1,16,TRBV18,CASSPGATTSYNEQFF
TRBJ2-7,14,TRBV5-6,CASSYGTGDHEQYF
TRBJ2-3,21,TRBV7-3,CASSAHFKGLADFYRTDTQYF
TRBJ2-2,12,TRBV6-5,CASSPGSGELFF
TRBJ1-2,11,TRBV29-1,CSVRTHYGYTF
TRBJ1-2,15,TRBV5-4,CASSWAGQLSYGYTF
TRBJ2-1,14,TRBV7-2,CASSLSGRGNEQFF
TRBJ1-2,16,TRBV21-1,CASSSGNGGHGYGYTF
TRBJ2-1,14,TRBV14,CASSLRFGANEQFF
TRBJ1-2,12,TRBV12-3/TRBV12-4,CASSWQTYGYTF
TRBJ2-1,13,TRBV4-1,CASSRLGQSEQFF
TRBJ2-7,15,TRBV4-3,CASSQSRGYSYEQYF
TRBJ2-1,15,TRBV10-3,CAITVGLAVSNEQFF
TRBJ2-1,14,TRBV28,CASSWTGAANEQFF
TRBJ2-2,17,TRBV4-3,CASSHLILGQGGGELFF
TRBJ2-3,14,TRBV6-5,CASSYSSSTDTQYF
TRBJ2-7,15,TRBV5-5,CASSLADISTYEQYF
TRBJ2-1,16,TRBV29-1,CSVTPGTVSSYNEQFF
TRBJ2-3,12,TRBV21-1,CASSLFYSSKYF
TRBJ2-7,13,TRBV20-1,CSANGLSSYEQYF
TRBJ1-2,14,TRBV5-1,CASSLEAGEFGYTF
TRBJ2-3,13,TRBV28,CASSPISTDTQYF
TRBJ2-3,16,TRBV5-6,CASSFRRDPLPDTQYF